This T cell receptor (beta chain) stems from a study of cytomegalovirus exposure and HLA in healthy donors. Study-wide results and limits: Reported results showed that the classifier diagnosed cytomegalovirus status with high specificity and sensitivity. A later analysis found common viral pathogens apparently linked to several of the most significant clusters. Confirmation was obtained in vitro that a few CMV-associated chains are specific for CMV antigens.

PCR primers comprised 60 Vbeta and 13 Jbeta primers. Sequenced by immunoSEQ multiplex PCR; TCRdb stores in-frame clones only, minus some. This table holds some 120,000 clones, roughly two thirds found once. This CDR3 spans 16 amino acids. Trimming at V came to 0 bases and at J to 5 bases, leaving 8 bases not matched to a gene. Germline V gene data show CDR1 as WNHNN and CDR2 as SYGVQD (reference sequence). Notes on this clone: What it recognizes is unknown.

Healthy bone marrow donors made up the cohort. Sequencing was performed on PBMCs. This chain connects TRBV10-1 to TRBJ2-5; 8 bases match TRBD1. The sequence was collected from a man aged 25 to 45 in good health and CMV-seropositive. The DNA of the CDR3 is TGCGCCAGCAGTGAGTCGAGGGGGACAGGTTCGGAGACCCAGTACTTC. This translates into CASSESRGTGSETQYF.